This entry lists 28 T cell receptor beta chains sequenced from one sample in a study of blood T cell repertoires in COVID-19. Some clones are missing from TCRdb's copy, which holds only in-frame ones; the method was immunoSEQ multiplex PCR. The table records 250,000 to 300,000 clones, 70% to 90% of them present only once. Sequenced sample: PBMCs or T cells enriched from blood (not recorded which). These TCRs come from a woman in her 50s who had recovered from COVID-19.

CDR3 sequence (DNA): TGTGCCAGCAGCTTACTGGCGGTGGGCACTGAAGCTTTCTTT. As protein: CASSLLAVGTEAFF. The V and J genes are TRBV7-3 and TRBJ1-1; the D is unclear. The length of the CDR3 is 14 residues. V shed 2 bases and J shed 4 bases, with 11 bases lying between them. CDR1 and CDR2 (germline): SGHTA, FQGTGA.

This clone has only one observation. This chain joins TRBV30 and TRBJ2-5, with 7 bases matching TRBD2. The CDR3 sequence is 15 residues long. CDR1 and CDR2 from the germline V gene are GTSNPN and SVGIG (reference sequence). With 5 bases clipped from V and 0 bases from J, the junction kept 9 bases outside the gene matches. DNA for the CDR3: TGTGCCTGGGCACCGCTAGCGGAGTACCAAGAGACCCAGTACTTC. This codes for CAWAPLAEYQETQYF.

The chain combines TRBV10-3 with TRBJ2-5, with 10 nucleotides matching TRBD2. Germline-derived CDR1 and CDR2 are ENHRY and SYGVKD. The CDR3 has 15 residues. J gave up 6 bases and V 0 bases, and 4 bases lay outside the gene matches. DNA for the CDR3: TGTGCCATCAGTGAGTCAGCGGGAGGGCCCAAGACCCAGTACTTC. It specifies CAISESAGGPKTQYF.

This sequence joins TRBV10-3 and TRBJ2-3, with D possibly being TRBD1 (6 bases). The CDR3 loop spans 17 amino acids. V lost 4 bases to trimming and J lost 3 bases, with 20 bases between them. CDR1 and CDR2 from the germline V gene are ENHRY and SYGVKD. CDR3 DNA: TGTGCCATCAGTGTTCCCGGGTTGGGGGCGTTAACAGATACGCAGTATTTT. Translation: CAISVPGLGALTDTQYF.

The V and J genes are TRBV6-4 and TRBJ1-1; D gene unclear. The CDR3 covers 13 residues. Germline CDR1 MRHNA, CDR2 SNTAGT. V dropped 2 bases and J dropped 7 bases, with 11 bases sitting between them. The CDR3 nucleotides are TGTGCCAGCAGTGACACGCCGGGGAATGAAGCTTTCTTT. Its protein product is CASSDTPGNEAFF.

The CDR3 DNA sequence: TGTGCCAGCAGTGAAGTCGGGGTGCCCCCCTACGAGCAGTACTTC. Protein: CASSEVGVPPYEQYF. The J gene is TRBJ2-7, the V gene TRBV6-1; tentative D call: TRBD2 (5 bases). Germline CDR1 is MNHNS and CDR2 is SASEGT. V shed 1 base and J shed 2 bases, with 12 bases lying between them. The CDR3 totals 15 residues.

This chain connects TRBV25-1 to TRBJ1-6; 8 nucleotides align to TRBD1. Germline CDR1 and CDR2: MGHDK and SYGVNS. The CDR3 is 13 amino acids. The ends lost 6 bases at V and 5 bases at J; junction bases unmatched: 0. CDR3 in amino acids: CASRDRDNSPLHF. CDR3 sequence (DNA): TGTGCCAGCAGGGACAGGGATAATTCACCCCTCCACTTT.

The chain is built from TRBV7-9 and TRBJ2-7; perhaps TRBD2 as D (5 bases). Per germline, CDR1 SEHNR and CDR2 FQNEAQ (reference sequence). The CDR3 has 13 amino acids. V lost 3 bases, J lost 3 bases, and 9 bases lay in between. CDR3 in DNA: TGTGCCAGCAGCTTGCTTGAGGGCTACGAGCAGTACTTC. It yields the protein CASSLLEGYEQYF.

J is TRBJ1-5 and V is TRBV3-1 (or the pseudogene TRBV3-2); D is unresolved. CDR3 size: 12 residues. The germline gives CDR1 LGHDT, CDR2 YNNKEL (reference sequence). V lost 5 bases and J 7 bases, leaving 9 bases between the germline ends. The CDR3 region is CASSSGPQPQHF. In DNA, the CDR3 is TGTGCCAGCAGCTCCGGTCCCCAGCCCCAGCATTTT.

The chain couples TRBV2 to TRBJ1-5; no clear D. In germline, CDR1 is SNHLY, CDR2 FYNNEI. The germline V and J ends were trimmed by 3 bases and 4 bases, with 16 bases remaining between them. CDR3 length equals 16 residues. The CDR3 protein is CASSDDISFRNQPQHF. DNA for the CDR3: TGTGCCAGCAGTGACGATATATCCTTTCGGAATCAGCCCCAGCATTTT.

This chain uses TRBV29-1 with TRBJ2-7; D may be TRBD1 (6 bases). Germline lookup yields CDR1 SQVTM and CDR2 ANQGSEA. Trimming stripped 7 bases from V and 0 bases from J, with 13 bases between. The CDR3 has 13 amino acids. The CDR3 loop reads CSATETGSYEQYF. As DNA, the CDR3 is TGCAGCGCTACTGAGACAGGCTCCTACGAGCAGTACTTC.

This sequence joins TRBV30 and TRBJ1-5; D possibly corresponds to TRBD1 (5 bases). This CDR3 is built from 15 residues. Germline V CDR1 and CDR2: GTSNPN, SVGIG (reference sequence). Between the trimmed V and J ends, which lost 2 bases and 10 bases, there was a span of 21 bases. CDR3 nucleotide sequence: TGTGCCTGGAGTCCAACCCGACAGCCTTTCTACCCCCAGCATTTT. Amino acids: CAWSPTRQPFYPQHF.

The chain is built from TRBV5-1 and TRBJ2-2, with TRBD1 identical over 9 bases. Germline V gene sequence: CDR1 SGHRS, CDR2 YFSETQ. V lost 1 base and J lost 4; bases outside the gene matches: 8. The CDR3 has 17 amino acids. CDR3 region: CASSLLPGQGSTGELFF. The DNA for the CDR3 is TGCGCCAGCAGCTTGCTCCCGGGACAGGGAAGCACCGGGGAGCTGTTTTTT.

The rearrangement links TRBV12-2 to TRBJ2-1; the table assigns TRBD2, which was not confirmed against the DNA. TRBV12-2 corresponds to a pseudogene. CDR3 length: 15 residues. CDR3 loop: CASRLGSGVGNEQFF. The CDR3 coding sequence is TGTGCAAGTCGCTTAGGTAGCGGGGTGGGAAATGAGCAGTTCTTC.

This chain joins TRBV7-3 and TRBJ1-6; TRBD1 might be the D (6 bases). The germline V and J ends were trimmed by 2 bases and 7 bases, with 12 bases remaining between them. The CDR3 covers 15 residues. CDR1 is SGHTA, CDR2 FQGTGA, per germline. The CDR3 is CASSLGGRGNSPLHF. The CDR3 DNA is TGTGCCAGCAGCTTAGGAGGCAGGGGAAATTCACCCCTCCACTTT. Full variable domain (missing parts from reference TRBV7-3 and TRBJ1-6): GAGVSQTPSNKVTEKGKYVELRCDPISGHTALYWYRQSLGQGPEFLIYFQGTGAADDSGLPNDRFFAVRPEGSVSTLKIQRTERGDSAVYLCASSLGGRGNSPLHFGNGTRLTVT.

This clone was seen only a few times. Other nucleotide sequences in the sample specify the same CDR3. This chain links TRBV3-1 (or the pseudogene TRBV3-2) with TRBJ2-5; D not resolved. The CDR3 length is 11 residues. CDR1 LGHDT and CDR2 YNNKEL come from the germline V gene (reference sequence). V was clipped by 7 bases and J by 2 bases, with 5 bases between them. CDR3 sequence: CASTLQETQYF. CDR3 DNA: TGTGCCAGCACCTTACAAGAGACCCAGTACTTC.

The chain combines TRBV6-6 with TRBJ1-3; 7 bases line up with TRBD1. This CDR3 has 19 residues. With V trimmed by 5 bases and J by 0 bases, 16 bases remained unmatched. The germline CDR1 and CDR2 sequences are MNHNY and SVGAGI (reference sequence). The CDR3 region has the DNA TGTGCCAGCAGTCTAGCTACGGCGCGGGGACAGCACTCTGGAAACACCATATATTTT. This codes for CASSLATARGQHSGNTIYF.

CDR3 residues: CASSRAGRPNEQFF. The CDR3 coding sequence is TGTGCCAGCAGCAGGGCGGGGAGGCCCAATGAGCAGTTCTTC. The chain joins TRBV11-2 to TRBJ2-1, with D possibly matching TRBD2 (6 bases). This CDR3 has 14 residues. Germline V gene lookup returns CDR1 SGHAT and CDR2 FQNNGV. V lost 5 bases, J lost 6 bases, and 14 bases lay in between.

The chain has TRBV5-1 and TRBJ2-1; D might be TRBD2 (5 bases). Looked up from germline, CDR1 is SGHRS and CDR2 is YFSETQ. The V end was cut by 0 bases, the J end by 8 bases, with 12 bases between. The CDR3 contains 14 residues. The CDR3 nucleotides read TGCGCCAGCAGCTTGGCTAGCCCCGGCCATGAGCAGTTCTTC. As protein: CASSLASPGHEQFF.

The chain employs TRBV5-1 and TRBJ2-1; 9 nucleotides match TRBD2. The CDR3 runs 16 residues. Trimming took 2 bases from V and 4 from J; bases not matched to a gene: 7. CDR1 and CDR2 from the germline V gene are SGHRS and YFSETQ. CDR3 protein: CASSFRVSGSYNEQFF. For the CDR3, the DNA is TGCGCCAGCAGCTTTAGGGTTAGCGGGAGTTACAATGAGCAGTTCTTC.

In DNA, the CDR3 is TGCGCCAGCAGCTTGCAGGGGGACCCCTACGAGCAGTACTTC. Residues: CASSLQGDPYEQYF. The chain uses TRBV5-1 and TRBJ2-7; 7 nucleotides match TRBD1. V was pared by 1 base and J by 2 bases, with 3 bases of the junction left unmatched. Germline V gene lookup returns CDR1 SGHRS and CDR2 YFSETQ. This CDR3 is 14 amino acids long.

V is TRBV3-1 (or the pseudogene TRBV3-2) and J is TRBJ2-7; 13 nucleotides line up with TRBD2. CDR3 length: 16 amino acids. From germline, CDR1 is LGHDT and CDR2 YNNKEL (reference sequence). V dropped 4 bases and J dropped 1; count of bases not matched to a gene: 4. In nucleotides, the CDR3 is TGTGCCAGCAGCCCTTGGACTAGCGGGAGTTCCTACGAGCAGTACTTC. Encoded protein: CASSPWTSGSSYEQYF.

CDR3 residues: CASSVQGGSQYF. The CDR3 bases are TGTGCCAGTAGTGTTCAGGGAGGGTCCCAGTACTTC. The chain carries TRBV19 and TRBJ2-5; 7 bases map to TRBD2. The CDR3 spans 12 residues. The ends lost 5 bases at V and 9 bases at J; junction bases unmatched: 6. Germline CDR1 LNHDA, CDR2 SQIVND (reference sequence).

V is TRBV3-1 (or the pseudogene TRBV3-2) and J is TRBJ2-1; 8 bases fit TRBD1. The CDR3 contains 17 residues. V was clipped by 0 bases and J by 2 bases; unmatched bases: 6. Germline lookup yields CDR1 LGHDT and CDR2 YNNKEL (reference sequence). CDR3: CASSQDWGTGTYNEQFF. Written as DNA, the CDR3 is TGTGCCAGCAGCCAAGATTGGGGGACAGGTACCTACAATGAGCAGTTCTTC.

The chain recombines TRBV7-2 with TRBJ2-7; tentative D call: TRBD1 (6 bases). Per the germline V gene, CDR1 is SGHTA and CDR2 is FQGNSA. V gave up 5 bases and J gave up 9 bases, with 23 bases separating them. This CDR3 spans 15 amino acids. This CDR3 is CASSEGHWGGRRQYF. The CDR3 coding sequence is TGTGCCAGCAGCGAGGGACATTGGGGTGGGAGACGGCAGTACTTC.

The V gene is TRBV5-6, the J gene TRBJ1-1; possible D gene TRBD1, 5 bases. The CDR3 extends over 17 amino acids. Looked up from germline, CDR1 is SGHDT and CDR2 is YYEEEE. The V end lost 3 bases, the J end lost 4 bases, and 22 bases lay between the germline ends. CDR3 loop: CASSSWGDLGASTEAFF. As DNA, the CDR3 is TGTGCCAGCAGCTCTTGGGGGGACTTAGGTGCGAGCACTGAAGCTTTCTTT.

This clone showed up just a few times. The chain combines TRBV5-1 with TRBJ2-1, with 7 bases fitting TRBD2. Germline CDR1 is SGHRS and CDR2 is YFSETQ. The length of the CDR3 is 12 residues. Losses at the gene ends were 1 base for V and 8 bases for J; bases not matched to a gene: 0. The CDR3: CASSLTSDEQFF. The CDR3 DNA follows: TGCGCCAGCAGCTTGACTAGCGATGAGCAGTTCTTC.

The chain is built from TRBV16 and TRBJ1-1; 7 bases are a match to TRBD1. V trimming: 1 base; J trimming: 8 bases; junction bases outside the gene matches: 4. CDR1 and CDR2 from the germline V gene are KGHSY and FQNENV. The CDR3 covers 13 residues. CDR3 region: CASSQFGTAEAFF. CDR3 DNA sequence: TGTGCCAGCAGCCAATTTGGGACAGCCGAAGCTTTCTTT.